This T cell receptor beta chain was profiled in a study of cytotoxic CD8 clonotypes in ibrutinib-treated CLL. About the research overall: Patient counts were around 10 relapsed/refractory, approximately 15 treatment-naive and around 17 IGHV unmutated. After a median of about 70 months, roughly 14 patients stayed remitted and about twelve progressed; responses had been partial in some 24 and complete in 2. Study-level points and caveats: Under treatment, the uncommon public clonotypes either contracted or remained stable.

TCRdb's copy holds only in-frame clones and misses some; the assay was immunoSEQ multiplex PCR. The sample yields hundreds of thousands of clones, roughly 71% seen once. This CDR3 comprises 13 residues. The germline V and J ends were trimmed by 8 bases and 2 bases, with 13 bases remaining between them. Germline lookup yields CDR1 LNHNV and CDR2 YYDKDF (reference sequence). Concerning this clone: What it recognizes is unknown.

The material was PBMCs, obtained after 36 months of ibrutinib treatment. The V gene is TRBV15, the J gene TRBJ2-7, with D perhaps TRBD1 (5 bases). This sequence originates from a human donor with chronic lymphocytic leukemia. The CDR3 is CATWGGDTYEQYF. The CDR3 DNA follows: TGTGCCACCTGGGGCGGTGATACCTACGAGCAGTACTTC.